At least ten counts were recorded for the clone carrying this TCR beta chain. MiXCR, run by TCRdb on the 5' RACE reads, gives a single entry per CDR3 protein. The sample contains approximately 250,000 distinct CDR3 sequences, about 11% of which appear only once. This specimen belongs to a study of CD8 T cells in ankylosing spondylitis. With 6 bases clipped from V and 0 bases from J, the junction kept 8 bases outside the gene matches. CDR3 length: 16 amino acids. In germline, CDR1 is SNHLY, CDR2 FYNNEI. Material: blood, either unsorted or a sorted T cell fraction (not recorded which). This clonotype originated in a male donor with ankylosing spondylitis or in good health (not recorded which). The chain recombines TRBV2 with TRBJ1-5, with TRBD1 matching 7 bases. CDR3 residues: CASSPTGLNSNQPQHF. DNA of the CDR3: TGTGCCAGCAGCCCGACAGGGTTGAATAGCAATCAGCCCCAGCATTTT.